A selection of T cell receptor beta chains follows, all from one sample in a study of OX40 agonist ivuxolimab in advanced cancers. Only in-frame clones appear in the TCRdb table, and some are missing; sequencing was by immunoSEQ multiplex PCR. The table lists about 12,000 clones, about 81% of them singletons, with 11% to 15% in the top ten. The sequencing used CD4+ or CD8+ T cells sorted from blood, collected in a trial of the OX40 agonist ivuxolimab. These receptors originate from an adult with an advanced solid tumor such as melanoma, head and neck, liver or kidney cancer. The CDR3 runs from the conserved cysteine through the conserved F or W. The D gene is left open where the match is weak. A clone size is listed for some rows: how often the clone was seen (once, few, many), or a class if it is expanded.

j_gene,v_gene,len,d_gene,abundance,CDR3aa,CDR3nt
TRBJ2-6,TRBV5-6,18,TRBD1,.,CASSIRTGFDSGANVLTF,TGTGCCAGCAGCATCCGGACAGGGTTCGATTCTGGGGCCAACGTCCTGACTTTC
TRBJ2-3,TRBV7-9,17,TRBD2,.,CACSLSRLAGDSDTQYF,TGTGCCTGCAGCTTATCTAGGCTAGCGGGTGACTCAGATACGCAGTATTTT
TRBJ1-2,TRBV30,15,TRBD1,.,CAWSPSGQEYYGYTF,TGTGCCTGGAGTCCTTCGGGACAGGAGTACTATGGCTACACCTTC
TRBJ2-5,TRBV9,15,.,once,CASSVRTAYQETQYF,TGTGCCAGCAGCGTACGAACGGCGTACCAAGAGACCCAGTACTTC
TRBJ1-5,TRBV9,14,.,.,CASSVDGGNQPQHF,TGTGCCAGCAGCGTAGATGGGGGTAATCAGCCCCAGCATTTT
TRBJ1-1,TRBV14,16,.,.,CASSPATVWAHGEAFF,TGTGCCAGCAGCCCGGCCACGGTGTGGGCCCACGGCGAAGCTTTCTTT
TRBJ2-2,TRBV7-3,14,.,.,CASSLTDESGELFF,TGTGCCAGCAGCTTAACGGACGAATCCGGGGAGCTGTTTTTT
TRBJ2-3,TRBV6-1,16,TRBD2,.,CASSEASGGAQDTQYF,TGTGCCAGCAGTGAAGCTAGCGGGGGGGCCCAAGATACGCAGTATTTT
TRBJ2-1,TRBV10-3,16,TRBD1,.,CAISDLGQGFGNEQFF,TGTGCCATCAGTGACCTGGGACAGGGGTTTGGGAATGAGCAGTTCTTC
TRBJ2-7,TRBV29-1,13,TRBD1,.,CSVVPQGDYEQYF,TGCAGCGTTGTCCCGCAGGGGGACTACGAGCAGTACTTC
TRBJ2-1,TRBV6-5,14,.,.,CASSSGNTYNEQFF,TGTGCCAGCAGTTCCGGGAATACCTACAATGAGCAGTTCTTC
TRBJ1-2,TRBV27,15,TRBD1,.,CASSGDRGFFYGYTF,TGTGCCAGCAGTGGGGACAGGGGTTTTTTCTATGGCTACACCTTC
TRBJ2-7,TRBV27,12,.,.,CASSPGSYEQYF,TGTGCCAGCAGTCCCGGCTCCTACGAGCAGTACTTC
TRBJ1-1,TRBV4-1,12,.,.,CASSHGGTEAFF,TGCGCCAGCAGCCACGGAGGGACTGAAGCTTTCTTT
TRBJ2-7,TRBV2,13,.,.,CASKGQMNYEQYF,TGTGCCAGCAAAGGACAGATGAACTACGAGCAGTACTTC
TRBJ1-2,TRBV5-1,12,.,few,CASSVLGDGYTF,TGCGCCAGCAGCGTGCTCGGGGATGGCTACACCTTC
TRBJ1-5,TRBV7-9,13,.,.,CASSLGWGQPQHF,TGTGCCAGCAGCTTAGGATGGGGTCAGCCCCAGCATTTT
TRBJ1-5,TRBV6-5,15,.,.,CASRAGIYSNQPQHF,TGTGCCAGCAGAGCCGGGATTTATAGCAATCAGCCCCAGCATTTT
TRBJ2-1,TRBV9,13,.,.,CASSALGYNEQFF,TGTGCCAGCAGCGCGTTGGGGTACAATGAGCAGTTCTTC
TRBJ2-7,TRBV4-1,17,TRBD1,.,CASSQEATGLVSYEQYF,TGCGCCAGCAGCCAAGAGGCGACAGGGTTAGTCTCCTACGAGCAGTACTTC
TRBJ1-2,TRBV11-2,13,.,.,CASSTPTRSGYTF,TGTGCCAGCAGCACCCCGACGAGGTCTGGCTACACCTTC
TRBJ1-1,TRBV19,14,.,few,CASSLGRGGTEAFF,TGTGCCAGTAGTCTAGGACGGGGAGGCACTGAAGCTTTCTTT
TRBJ2-1,TRBV4-2,14,.,.,CASKELSSYNEQFF,TGTGCCAGCAAGGAGTTGAGCTCCTACAATGAGCAGTTCTTC
TRBJ2-5,TRBV7-8,18,TRBD2,.,CASSFISTSGGARKTQYF,TGTGCCAGCAGCTTTATCAGCACTAGCGGGGGGGCCAGAAAGACCCAGTACTTC
TRBJ2-1,TRBV7-2,16,.,.,CASRLGHLGRKNEQFF,TGTGCCAGCAGACTTGGCCATTTGGGACGGAAAAATGAGCAGTTCTTC
TRBJ1-2,TRBV6-5,16,.,.,CASSFTPAGTNYGYTF,TGTGCCAGCAGTTTCACCCCGGCCGGGACCAACTATGGCTACACCTTC
TRBJ2-7,TRBV4-1,12,.,.,CASSQGADEQYF,TGCGCCAGCAGCCAAGGCGCGGACGAGCAGTACTTC
TRBJ2-1,TRBV7-3,13,.,.,CASSFDHYNEQFF,TGTGCCAGCAGCTTCGATCATTACAATGAGCAGTTCTTC
TRBJ1-5,TRBV6-1,16,.,.,CASSETRAGGNQPQHF,TGTGCCAGCAGTGAAACCCGGGCGGGGGGCAATCAGCCCCAGCATTTT
TRBJ2-1,TRBV29-1,14,.,.,CSVAGGNLHNEQFF,TGCAGCGTTGCGGGCGGAAACCTCCACAATGAGCAGTTCTTC
TRBJ1-1,TRBV10-3,15,TRBD1,once,CAISGNRGVFAEAFF,TGTGCCATCAGTGGAAACAGGGGCGTTTTTGCTGAAGCTTTCTTT
TRBJ2-3,TRBV11-3,15,.,.,CASSDRSGRGDTQYF,TGTGCCAGCAGCGATCGTAGCGGTCGGGGGGATACGCAGTATTTT
TRBJ2-1,TRBV27,16,.,.,CASSLFAGNSYNEQFF,TGTGCCAGCAGTTTATTTGCGGGAAACTCCTACAATGAGCAGTTCTTC
TRBJ2-7,TRBV27,15,.,.,CASSLSGRVVDEQYF,TGTGCCAGCAGTTTATCCGGGCGGGTGGTTGACGAGCAGTACTTC
TRBJ2-7,TRBV27,14,.,.,CASSPQATSYEQYF,TGTGCCAGCAGTCCCCAGGCTACTTCCTACGAGCAGTACTTC
TRBJ2-2,TRBV5-1,16,TRBD1,.,CASSPFGTENTGELFF,TGCGCCAGCAGCCCATTTGGGACAGAGAACACCGGGGAGCTGTTTTTT
TRBJ1-1,TRBV5-6,17,.,.,CASSLVPSAEPNTEAFF,TGTGCCAGCAGCTTGGTTCCCTCGGCAGAACCGAACACTGAAGCTTTCTTT
TRBJ2-1,TRBV9,17,TRBD2,.,CASSDPSGGASYNEQFF,TGTGCCAGCAGCGACCCTAGCGGGGGGGCGTCGTACAATGAGCAGTTCTTC
TRBJ2-1,TRBV6-5,13,.,.,CASSLGRYNEQFF,TGTGCCAGCAGTTTGGGACGGTACAATGAGCAGTTCTTC
TRBJ2-1,TRBV6-6,11,.,.,CASSQGMSKFF,TGTGCCAGCAGTCAGGGCATGAGCAAATTCTTC
TRBJ2-7,TRBV2,15,.,.,CASSEGSGTTREQYF,TGTGCCAGCAGTGAAGGTAGTGGGACAACCCGCGAGCAGTACTTC
TRBJ2-5,TRBV11-3,15,TRBD1,once,CASSLVGDSISTQYF,TGTGCCAGCAGCTTAGTGGGGGACAGCATCTCGACCCAGTACTTC
TRBJ2-2,TRBV29-1,14,.,.,CSVEVRGVTGELFF,TGCAGCGTTGAGGTCAGGGGAGTCACCGGGGAGCTGTTTTTT
TRBJ1-1,TRBV6-1,13,.,.,CASSLFQGFEAFF,TGTGCCAGCAGTCTGTTTCAGGGATTTGAAGCTTTCTTT
TRBJ2-3,TRBV10-3,15,TRBD2,.,CAITRTSGGTDTQYF,TGTGCCATCACGAGGACTAGCGGGGGCACAGATACGCAGTATTTT
TRBJ2-7,TRBV21-1,15,.,.,CASSPRKQAGYEQYF,TGTGCCAGCAGCCCCCGGAAACAGGCAGGGTACGAGCAGTACTTC
TRBJ2-7,TRBV5-4,16,.,.,CASSLATWDSGKEQYF,TGTGCCAGCAGCTTGGCAACCTGGGACTCGGGAAAAGAGCAGTACTTC
TRBJ1-1,TRBV9,13,.,.,CASSESGGGEAFF,TGTGCCAGCAGCGAGTCGGGAGGGGGTGAAGCTTTCTTT
TRBJ2-7,TRBV28,13,TRBD1,.,CASSLLQGVEQYF,TGTGCCAGCAGTTTGTTACAGGGGGTCGAGCAGTACTTC
TRBJ2-5,TRBV5-1,14,.,once,CASSPPSDQETQYF,TGCGCCAGCTCCCCCCCCAGCGACCAAGAGACCCAGTACTTC
TRBJ2-2,TRBV4-2,13,.,.,CASSQGQFGELFF,TGTGCCAGCAGCCAAGGACAGTTCGGGGAGCTGTTTTTT
TRBJ1-3,TRBV9,14,.,.,CASSVESSRNTIYF,TGTGCCAGCAGCGTGGAGAGCTCTAGAAACACCATATATTTT
TRBJ2-7,TRBV9,13,.,.,CASSGAPAYEQYF,TGTGCCAGCTCAGGGGCCCCCGCCTACGAGCAGTACTTC
TRBJ1-1,TRBV7-2,14,.,.,CASSFLTGVTEAFF,TGTGCCAGCAGCTTCCTGACAGGAGTCACTGAAGCTTTCTTT
TRBJ2-7,TRBV11-2,14,TRBD1,.,CASSLDRGAHEQYF,TGTGCCAGCAGCCTAGACAGGGGAGCCCACGAGCAGTACTTC
TRBJ2-4,TRBV6-1,13,TRBD1,.,CASSLDRGNIQYF,TGTGCCAGCAGCCTTGACAGGGGAAACATTCAGTACTTC
TRBJ1-1,TRBV7-3,12,.,few,CASRDSNTEAFF,TGTGCCAGTCGGGATTCGAACACTGAAGCTTTCTTT